The TCR beta chain described here comes from a study of blood T cell repertoires in COVID-19. Overall study: PBMCs, B-cell-depleted T cells, or T cells were the source of the cDNA or gDNA that made up the material.

The CDR3 totals 15 residues. V was pared by 6 bases and J by 0 bases, with 13 bases between. Germline CDR1 reads MNHEY; CDR2 reads SMNVEV (reference sequence). Source study methods: Estimation of nucleated cell counts relied on the amplification of reference gene primers. Sequencing was performed with immunoSEQ multiplex PCR; in TCRdb, only in-frame clones are kept and a portion is missing. For V, J and clone size, that table is used; D and trimming come from the DNA. The table shows 200,000 to 300,000 clones, with roughly 90% occurring only once. Researchers sorted participants into cohorts using their self-reported clinical history.

The sample taken for sequencing was PBMCs or T cells enriched from blood (not recorded which). This receptor was obtained from a man between 35 and 55 years old who had recovered from COVID-19. This chain joins TRBV27 and TRBJ2-3, with D perhaps TRBD1 (5 bases). The CDR3 DNA sequence: TGTGCCAGCAGCACCTTGGACATAAGCACAGATACGCAGTATTTT. This codes for CASSTLDISTDTQYF.